This T cell receptor beta chain derives from a study of CD8 T cells in Susac syndrome. Regarding the study as a whole: The study admitted that it had a relatively small number of individuals in its TCR sequencing and HLA analysis.

As for this clonotype: Its target is unknown.

TEMRA cells were FACS-enriched, and CD8+ and CD4+ T cells were isolated negatively. The germline CDR1 and CDR2 sequences are MDHEN and SYDVKM. V was pared by 6 bases and J by 1 base, with 10 bases between. CDR3 size: 13 residues. RNA was extracted with the RNeasy kit, and a quantity of about 0.45 to 1 ug was reverse transcribed using random hexamers. The amplification used immunoSEQ multiplex PCR on TCR beta CDR3; it spanned 54 Vbeta and 13 Jbeta. TCRdb called the immunoSEQ multiplex PCR reads again in MiXCR, with one record for every CDR3 protein. The sample consists of about 210,000 distinct CDR3 sequences, 95% of them appearing once.

Source material: CD4+ T cells from PBMCs. This chain joins TRBV28 and TRBJ2-7, with D tentatively TRBD1 (6 bases). This TCR was recovered from a human donor with multiple sclerosis. The CDR3 loop is CASRVTGSYEQYF. Here the CDR3 DNA reads TGTGCCAGCAGGGTAACAGGGTCCTACGAGCAGTACTTC.